These 3 T cell receptor beta chains came from one sample sequenced in a study of cytomegalovirus exposure and HLA in healthy donors (dated by TCRdb to between 2016 and 2019). The method was the immunoSEQ multiplex PCR assay. The multiplex PCR relied on a mix of 60 forward primers for TCR Vbeta segments and 13 reverse primers for TCR Jbeta segments. Not all clones reach the TCRdb copy of this immuneACCESS table, which keeps in-frame sequences only. Checked studies attribute under half of the gap to unresolved V genes and leave the rest unexplained. This sample is represented by 190,000 or so clones; more than 80% of them were singletons. The ten largest clones add up to under 0.85% of the sample. Sequencing was carried out using PBMCs. The receptors were sampled from a boy younger than 18 in good health and CMV-seronegative.

This clone was recorded once. The rearrangement links TRBV7-2 to TRBJ1-2; 11 bases are shared with TRBD1. Germline CDR1 and CDR2: SGHTA and FQGNSA. V was pared by 6 bases and J by 7 bases, with 4 bases of the junction left unmatched. The CDR3 is 13 amino acids. The CDR3 coding sequence is TGTGCCAGCAGGGGACAGGGGGTGGGTGGCTACACCTTC. This translates into CASRGQGVGGYTF.

This clone has only one observation. The rearrangement joins TRBV7-9 to TRBJ1-4; possible D gene TRBD1, 6 bases. Germline loops: CDR1 SEHNR, CDR2 FQNEAQ (reference sequence). The CDR3 runs to 13 residues. V dropped 6 bases and J dropped 8 bases, with 13 bases sitting between them. CDR3 sequence: CASSPGVREKLFF. The CDR3 nucleotides read TGTGCCAGCAGTCCAGGGGTGCGGGAAAAACTGTTTTTT.

This clone was observed a few times. The chain is built from TRBV30 and TRBJ2-7; the match to TRBD1 covers 11 bases. The V and J ends lost 6 bases and 2 bases, in that order; junction bases with no gene match: 9. CDR3 length equals 15 residues. The germline V gene has CDR1 GTSNPN and CDR2 SVGIG (reference sequence). The CDR3 sequence: CACSAGTGGPYEQYF. CDR3 nucleotides: TGTGCCTGTTCTGCCGGGACAGGGGGTCCCTACGAGCAGTACTTC.